Below, one TCR beta chain is given with its context. Its antigen is not known. The assay was immunoSEQ multiplex PCR, and TCRdb's table has in-frame clones only and misses some. This sample has tens of thousands of clones; roughly 90% occur once, and the top ten carry roughly 9.7%. The sample comes from a study of PD-1 blockade in classical Hodgkin lymphoma. About the research overall: Patients got intravenous nivolumab 3 mg/kg every 2 weeks. Study-level points and caveats: Lower baseline TCR diversity was reported for newly diagnosed patients than for healthy donors. Although disease activity or prior therapy may be involved, causes of the repertoire differences remain undefined.

All trial patients relapsed after autologous stem cell transplantation. Classification of best responses gave complete response, partial response or progressive disease. Germline V gene sequence: CDR1 SQVTM, CDR2 ANQGSEA. CDR3 length equals 15 residues. Trimming cost V 0 bases and J 3 bases, with 12 bases left between them. The chain links TRBV29-1 to TRBJ1-3; the D gene is possibly TRBD1 (5 bases). The origin of this receptor is a human donor with classical Hodgkin lymphoma. The sequences come from peripheral blood mononuclear cells (PBMCs), collected at baseline. In DNA, the CDR3 is TGCAGCGTTGAAGATCCCAACAGGAATGGAAACACCATATATTTT. Translation gives CSVEDPNRNGNTIYF.